The present entry profiles one T cell receptor (beta chain) with its context. Its specificity is not known. This sample is drawn from a study of cytomegalovirus exposure and HLA in healthy donors. Amplification used 60 Vbeta primers and 13 Jbeta primers. Sequenced by immunoSEQ multiplex PCR; TCRdb stores in-frame clones only, minus some. The sample holds about 200,000 clones, approximately 85% seen once. Overall study findings and caveats: Rarity characterized most TCR sequences, yet some public TCRs appeared in many donors.

The TCR sequence derives from a woman aged 45-65 years in good health and CMV-seronegative. The sequenced material came from PBMCs.

The CDR3 is CASSFLGQGMDQPQHF. CDR3 sequence (DNA): TGTGCCAGCAGTTTTTTAGGACAGGGCATGGATCAGCCCCAGCATTTT. The rearrangement links TRBV27 to TRBJ1-5; 8 bases line up with TRBD1. Germline V lookup: CDR1 MNHEY, CDR2 SMNVEV (reference sequence). V shed 3 bases and J 5 bases; nucleotides not matched to a gene: 9. This CDR3 spans 16 amino acids.